This TCR beta chain was found in a study of T-cell memory formation after mild COVID-19. A single record per CDR3 protein comes from TCRdb applying MiXCR to the 5' RACE reads. Of around 220,000 distinct CDR3 sequences listed, about 15% were seen once; the top ten hold approximately 3.4%. Germline values: CDR1 SGHKS, CDR2 YYEKEE (reference sequence). After removal of 0 bases from V and 3 bases from J, the junction contained 4 bases not matched to a gene. CDR3 length: 15 residues. J is TRBJ1-2 and V is TRBV5-5; 8 bases line up with TRBD1. Specimen: PBMCs or a T cell subset sorted from them (not recorded which). The clonotype comes from a man younger than 30 who had mild COVID-19 (a few samples of this study predate the infection). Cell type and time point are not known. CDR3 loop: CASSLGDRPYYGYTF. The CDR3 nucleotides are TGTGCCAGCAGCTTGGGGGACAGGCCGTACTATGGCTACACCTTC. The complete variable domain, with remaining parts taken from reference TRBV5-5 and TRBJ1-2, reads DAGVTQSPTHLIKTRGQQVTLRCSPISGHKSVSWYQQVLGQGPQFIFQYYEKEERGRGNFPDRFSARQFPNYSSELNVNALLLGDSALYLCASSLGDRPYYGYTFGSGTRLTVV.